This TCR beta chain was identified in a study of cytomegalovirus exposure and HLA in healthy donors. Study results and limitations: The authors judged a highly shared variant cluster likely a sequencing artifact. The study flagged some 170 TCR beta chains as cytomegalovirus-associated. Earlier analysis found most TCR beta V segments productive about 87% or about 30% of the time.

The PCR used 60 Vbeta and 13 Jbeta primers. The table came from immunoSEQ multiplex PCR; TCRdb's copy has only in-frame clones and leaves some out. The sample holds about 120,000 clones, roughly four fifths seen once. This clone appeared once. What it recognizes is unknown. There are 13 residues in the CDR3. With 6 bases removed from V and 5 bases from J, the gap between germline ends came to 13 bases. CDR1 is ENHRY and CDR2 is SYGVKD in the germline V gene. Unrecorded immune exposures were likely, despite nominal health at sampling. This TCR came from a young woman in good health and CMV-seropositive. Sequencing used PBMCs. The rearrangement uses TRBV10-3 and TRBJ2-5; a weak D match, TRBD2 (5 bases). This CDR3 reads CAIRPPEGETQYF. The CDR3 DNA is TGTGCCATCAGACCCCCTGAGGGCGAGACCCAGTACTTC.